This entry is about one TCR beta chain. Its target is not known. The source of the sample is a study of cytomegalovirus exposure and HLA in healthy donors. Study findings and constraints: A later analysis showed TCR association rates differing by HLA locus, peaking at DRB1 and lowest at HLA-C. Excluded were some V segments that proved indistinguishable, including TRBV6-2 and TRBV6-3. Later analysis suggested most CMV-associated TCR beta chains were HLA-restricted.

Trimming removed 9 bases at V and 4 bases at J, with 11 bases between. This CDR3 is built from 12 residues. Per germline, CDR1 LNHNV and CDR2 YYDKDF (reference sequence). Researchers ran the PCR with 60 Vbeta and 13 Jbeta primers. The repertoire was sequenced with immunoSEQ multiplex PCR; TCRdb's copy has only in-frame clones and lacks some. The table lists some 110,000 clones, nearly 75% of them singletons. The chain recombines TRBV15 with TRBJ2-3, with D maybe TRBD2 (5 bases). This sequence was found in a man aged 30 to 39 in good health and CMV-seropositive. The sample consisted of PBMCs. The CDR3 here is CATGGRADTQYF. The CDR3 DNA is TGTGCCACAGGCGGGCGAGCAGATACGCAGTATTTT.